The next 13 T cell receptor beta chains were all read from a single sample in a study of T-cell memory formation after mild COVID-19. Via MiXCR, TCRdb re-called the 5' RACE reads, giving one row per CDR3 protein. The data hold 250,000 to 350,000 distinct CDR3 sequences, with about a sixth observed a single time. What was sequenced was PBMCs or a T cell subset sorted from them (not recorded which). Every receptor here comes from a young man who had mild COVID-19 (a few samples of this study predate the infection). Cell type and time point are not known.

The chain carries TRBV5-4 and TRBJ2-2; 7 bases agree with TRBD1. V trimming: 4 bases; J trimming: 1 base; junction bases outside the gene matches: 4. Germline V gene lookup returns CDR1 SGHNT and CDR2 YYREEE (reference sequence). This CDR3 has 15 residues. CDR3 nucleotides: TGTGCCAGCAGCCGTGACAGGGTGAACACCGGGGAGCTGTTTTTT. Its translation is CASSRDRVNTGELFF.

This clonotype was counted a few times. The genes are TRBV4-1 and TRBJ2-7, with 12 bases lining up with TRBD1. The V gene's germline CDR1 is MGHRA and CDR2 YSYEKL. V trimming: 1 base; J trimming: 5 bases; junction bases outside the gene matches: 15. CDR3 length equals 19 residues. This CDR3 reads CASSQASGTGGLSVNEQYF. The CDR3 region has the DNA TGCGCCAGCAGCCAAGCATCCGGGACAGGGGGCTTGTCAGTCAACGAGCAGTACTTC.

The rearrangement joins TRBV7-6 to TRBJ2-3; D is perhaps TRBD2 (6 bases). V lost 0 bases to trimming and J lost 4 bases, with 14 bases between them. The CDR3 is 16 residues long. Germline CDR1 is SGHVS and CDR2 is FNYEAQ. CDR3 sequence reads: CASSLAGSHWADTQYF. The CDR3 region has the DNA TGTGCCAGCAGCTTAGCCGGGAGTCATTGGGCAGATACGCAGTATTTT.

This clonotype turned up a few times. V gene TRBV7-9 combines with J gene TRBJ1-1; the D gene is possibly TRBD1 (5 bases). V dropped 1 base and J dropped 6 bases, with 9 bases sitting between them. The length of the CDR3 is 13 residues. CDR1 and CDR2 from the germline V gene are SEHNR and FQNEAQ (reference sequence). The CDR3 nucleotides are TGTGCCAGCAGCTTAGGGGCGACAGCTGAAGCTTTCTTT. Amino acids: CASSLGATAEAFF.

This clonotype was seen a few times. This chain's CDR3 is CASSYGWGVTDTQYF. In nucleotides, the CDR3 is TGTGCCAGCAGTTACGGGTGGGGTGTAACAGATACGCAGTATTTT. This chain uses TRBV6-6 with TRBJ2-3, with unresolved D. This CDR3 has 15 amino acids. The V end lost 2 bases, the J end lost 3 bases, and 12 bases lay between the germline ends. Per germline, CDR1 MNHNY and CDR2 SVGAGI (reference sequence).

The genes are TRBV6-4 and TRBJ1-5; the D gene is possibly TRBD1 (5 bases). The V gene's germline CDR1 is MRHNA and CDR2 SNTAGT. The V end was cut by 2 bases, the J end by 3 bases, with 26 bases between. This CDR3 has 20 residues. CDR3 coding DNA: TGTGCCAGCAGTGACCCAAACTCGGGACTAGGGTGGTCCGACAATCAGCCCCAGCATTTT. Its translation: CASSDPNSGLGWSDNQPQHF.

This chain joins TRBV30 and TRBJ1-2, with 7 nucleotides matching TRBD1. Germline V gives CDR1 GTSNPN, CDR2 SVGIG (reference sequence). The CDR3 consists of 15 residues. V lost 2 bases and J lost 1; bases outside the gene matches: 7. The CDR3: CAWSRGGQVNYGYTF. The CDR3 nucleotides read TGTGCCTGGAGTCGAGGCGGACAGGTTAACTATGGCTACACCTTC.

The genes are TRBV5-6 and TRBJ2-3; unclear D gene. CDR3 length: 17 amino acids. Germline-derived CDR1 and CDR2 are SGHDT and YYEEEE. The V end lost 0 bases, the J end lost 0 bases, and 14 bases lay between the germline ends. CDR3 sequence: CASSLVVSRFSTDTQYF. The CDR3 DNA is TGTGCCAGCAGCTTGGTTGTTAGCCGCTTTAGCACAGATACGCAGTATTTT. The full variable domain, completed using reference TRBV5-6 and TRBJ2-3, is DAGVTQSPTHLIKTRGQQVTLRCSPKSGHDTVSWYQQALGQGPQFIFQYYEEEERQRGNFPDRFSGHQFPNYSSELNVNALLLGDSALYLCASSLVVSRFSTDTQYFGPGTRLTVL.

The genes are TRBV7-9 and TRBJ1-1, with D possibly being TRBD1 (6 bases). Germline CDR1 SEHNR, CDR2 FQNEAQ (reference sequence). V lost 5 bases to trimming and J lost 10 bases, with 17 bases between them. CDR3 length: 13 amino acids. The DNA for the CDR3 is TGTGCCAGCAGCCGGACAGCTTTCGGAGGAGCTTTCTTT. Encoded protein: CASSRTAFGGAFF.

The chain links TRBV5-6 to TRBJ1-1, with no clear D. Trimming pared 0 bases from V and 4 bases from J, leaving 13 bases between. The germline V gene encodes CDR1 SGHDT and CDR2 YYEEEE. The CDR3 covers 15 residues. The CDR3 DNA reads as TGTGCCAGCAGCTTGGTGTTGGGCGGAAGCACTGAAGCTTTCTTT. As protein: CASSLVLGGSTEAFF.

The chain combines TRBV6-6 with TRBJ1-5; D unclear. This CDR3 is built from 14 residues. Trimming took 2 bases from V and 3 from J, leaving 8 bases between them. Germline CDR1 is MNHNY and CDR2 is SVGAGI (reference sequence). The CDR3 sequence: CASSYPPDNQPQHF. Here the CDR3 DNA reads TGTGCCAGCAGTTACCCCCCGGACAATCAGCCCCAGCATTTT.

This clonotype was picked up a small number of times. The CDR3 sequence is CASSTQWGLTGELFF. The CDR3 coding sequence is TGTGCCAGCAGCACCCAGTGGGGGCTTACCGGGGAGCTGTTTTTT. The chain couples TRBV9 to TRBJ2-2, with a tentative D call TRBD1 (6 bases). CDR3 length: 15 amino acids. Germline V CDR1 and CDR2: SGDLS, YYNGEE. V gave up 4 bases and J gave up 5 bases, with 15 bases separating them. The complete variable domain, with remaining parts taken from reference TRBV9 and TRBJ2-2, reads DSGVTQTPKHLITATGQRVTLRCSPRSGDLSVYWYQQSLDQGLQFLIQYYNGEERAKGNILERFSAQQFPDLHSELNLSSLELGDSALYFCASSTQWGLTGELFFGEGSRLTVL.

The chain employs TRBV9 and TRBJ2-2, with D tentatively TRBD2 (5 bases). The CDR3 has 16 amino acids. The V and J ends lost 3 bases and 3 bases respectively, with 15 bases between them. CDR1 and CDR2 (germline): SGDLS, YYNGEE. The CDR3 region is CASSATQSGHTGELFF. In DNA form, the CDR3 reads TGTGCCAGCAGCGCAACTCAGAGCGGACACACCGGGGAGCTGTTTTTT.